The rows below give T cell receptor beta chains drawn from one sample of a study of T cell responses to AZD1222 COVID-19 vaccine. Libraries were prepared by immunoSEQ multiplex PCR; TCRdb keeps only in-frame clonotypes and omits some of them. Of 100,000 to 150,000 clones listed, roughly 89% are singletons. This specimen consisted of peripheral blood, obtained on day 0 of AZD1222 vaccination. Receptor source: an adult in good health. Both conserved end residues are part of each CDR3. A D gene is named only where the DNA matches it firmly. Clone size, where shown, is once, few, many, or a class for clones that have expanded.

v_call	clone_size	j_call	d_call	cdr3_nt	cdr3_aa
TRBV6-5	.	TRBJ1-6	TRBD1	TGTGCCAGCCGACAGGGCGGGAATTCACCCCTCCACTTT	CASRQGGNSPLHF
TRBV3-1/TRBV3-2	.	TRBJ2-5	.	TGTGCCAGCAGCCAAATACAAGAGACCCAGTACTTC	CASSQIQETQYF
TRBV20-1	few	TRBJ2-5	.	TGCAGTGCTAGATGGCAAGAGACCCAGTACTTC	CSARWQETQYF
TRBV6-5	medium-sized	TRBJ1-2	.	TGTGCCAGCAGTCAACAAATGGGAGGCGGGGATGGCTACACCTTC	CASSQQMGGGDGYTF
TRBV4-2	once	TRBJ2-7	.	TGTGCCAGCAGCCAAGAGGGGGGAGTTAGTATCTACGAGCAGTACTTC	CASSQEGGVSIYEQYF
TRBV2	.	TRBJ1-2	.	TGTGCCAGCATCGACGGAGCTAACTATGGCTACACCTTC	CASIDGANYGYTF
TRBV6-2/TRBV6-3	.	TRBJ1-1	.	TGTGCCAGCAGTATCAGGGCGCTTATGAACACTGAAGCTTTCTTT	CASSIRALMNTEAFF
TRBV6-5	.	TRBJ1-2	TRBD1	TGTGCCAGCAGAGACAGGGCTAACTATGGCTACACCTTC	CASRDRANYGYTF
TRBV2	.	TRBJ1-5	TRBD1	TGTGCCAGCAGCACGCAGGGGGACAATCAGCCCCAGCATTTT	CASSTQGDNQPQHF
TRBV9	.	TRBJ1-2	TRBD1	TGTGCCAGCAGCAACAGGGGCGGCTACACCTTC	CASSNRGGYTF
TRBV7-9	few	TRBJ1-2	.	TGTGCCAGCAGCCTCGACCGACGCAATAACTATGGCTACACCTTC	CASSLDRRNNYGYTF
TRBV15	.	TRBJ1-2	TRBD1	TGTGCCACCAGCAGTCCGGACAGGACCTATGGCTACACCTTC	CATSSPDRTYGYTF
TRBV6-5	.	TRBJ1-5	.	TGTGCCAGCAGCACCGAGAGGCAGCCCCAGCATTTT	CASSTERQPQHF
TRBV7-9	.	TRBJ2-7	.	TGTGCCAGCAGACCCCCCGGGGTCTCCTACGAGCAGTACTTC	CASRPPGVSYEQYF
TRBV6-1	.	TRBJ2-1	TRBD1	TGTGCCAGCAGTGAGGCAACAGGGGACTCCTACAATGAGCAGTTCTTC	CASSEATGDSYNEQFF
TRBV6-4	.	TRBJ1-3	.	TGTGCCAGCAGTGACTCAAGGCGAACCATATATTTT	CASSDSRRTIYF
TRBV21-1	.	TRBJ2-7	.	TGTGCCAGCAGCAAAACCCAGAATCGGGACGAGCAGTACTTC	CASSKTQNRDEQYF
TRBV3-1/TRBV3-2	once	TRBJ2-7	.	TGTGCCAGCAGCCAGACAGACTACGAGCAGTACTTC	CASSQTDYEQYF
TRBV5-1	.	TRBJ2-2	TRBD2	TGCGCCAGCAGCTTGTCCGGACTAGCGGGTACCGGGGAGCTGTTTTTT	CASSLSGLAGTGELFF
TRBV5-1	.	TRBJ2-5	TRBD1	TGCGCCAGCAGCTTGTTGGGGACAGCTCAAGAGACCCAGTACTTC	CASSLLGTAQETQYF
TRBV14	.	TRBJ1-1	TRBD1	TGTGCCAGCAGCCAAGGACAGGGGAGCCCTGAAGCTTTCTTT	CASSQGQGSPEAFF
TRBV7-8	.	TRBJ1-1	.	TGTGCCAGCGGATCCAACCAAAAGAACACTGAAGCTTTCTTT	CASGSNQKNTEAFF
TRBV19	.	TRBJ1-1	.	TGTGCCAGTAGTATAGGGGGCCCCACTGAAGCTTTCTTT	CASSIGGPTEAFF
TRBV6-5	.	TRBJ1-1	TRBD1	TGTGCCAGCAGCGTGACAGGGGGCAACACTGAAGCTTTCTTT	CASSVTGGNTEAFF
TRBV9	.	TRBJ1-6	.	TGTGCCAGCAGCCCCCGACCTAATTCACCCCTCCACTTT	CASSPRPNSPLHF
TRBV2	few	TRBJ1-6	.	TGTGCCAGCAACAGGATCAATGGCGGGGATTCACCCCTCCACTTT	CASNRINGGDSPLHF
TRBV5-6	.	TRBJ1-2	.	TGTGCCAGCAGCGCCAGACTTTATGGCTACACCTTC	CASSARLYGYTF
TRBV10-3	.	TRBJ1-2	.	TGTGCCATCAGCTTGACAAACTATGGCTACACCTTC	CAISLTNYGYTF
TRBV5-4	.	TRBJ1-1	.	TGTGCCAGCAGCTTGAAAGGGATCGACACTGAAGCTTTCTTT	CASSLKGIDTEAFF
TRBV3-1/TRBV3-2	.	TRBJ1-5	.	TGTGCCAGCAGCCGGGCAGACGATCAGCCCCAGCATTTT	CASSRADDQPQHF
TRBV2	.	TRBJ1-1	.	TGTGCCAGCAGTGGATTATACAGGGAAACTGAAGCTTTCTTT	CASSGLYRETEAFF
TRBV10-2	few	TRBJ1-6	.	TGCGCCAGCAGTGAGTCGACTCGTTCCTTCCCCCTCCACTTT	CASSESTRSFPLHF
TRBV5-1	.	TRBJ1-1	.	TGCGCCAGCTCTTGGGGGACGGCCTCGAGTACTGAAGCTTTCTTT	CASSWGTASSTEAFF
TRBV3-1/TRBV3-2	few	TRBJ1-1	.	TGTGCCAGCAGCCACACTTGGAACACTGAAGCTTTCTTT	CASSHTWNTEAFF
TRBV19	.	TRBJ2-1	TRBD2	TGTGCCAGTAGTATCCTAGCGGACGACAATGAGCAGTTCTTC	CASSILADDNEQFF
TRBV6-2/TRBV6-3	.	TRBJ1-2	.	TGTGCCAGCAGTCCCAATAACTATGGCTACACCTTC	CASSPNNYGYTF
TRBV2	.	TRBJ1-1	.	TGTGCCAGCAGTGAACAGGGGAACACTGAAGCTTTCTTT	CASSEQGNTEAFF
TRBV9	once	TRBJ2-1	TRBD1	TGTGCCAGCAGCGCCTGGCCGGGACAGGGGATCTACGCTGAGCAGTTCTTC	CASSAWPGQGIYAEQFF
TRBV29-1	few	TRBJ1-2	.	TGCAGCGTGGAAGGGACCCGGTGGGATGGCTACACCTTC	CSVEGTRWDGYTF
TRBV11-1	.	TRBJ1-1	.	TGTGCCAGCAGCTTAAGGTGGGGATCTATGAACACTGAAGCTTTCTTT	CASSLRWGSMNTEAFF
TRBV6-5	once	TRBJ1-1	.	TGTGCCAGCAACACGAAGAACGAAGCTTTCTTT	CASNTKNEAFF
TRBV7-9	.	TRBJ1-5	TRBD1	TGTGCCAGCAGCGGGGGACAGGGAAGTCAGCCCCAGCATTTT	CASSGGQGSQPQHF
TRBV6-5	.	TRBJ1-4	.	TGTGCCAGCAGCCAGGGACACACTAATGAAAAACTGTTTTTT	CASSQGHTNEKLFF
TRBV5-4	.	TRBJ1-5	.	TGTGCCAGCAGCCAGGATTCCAATCAGCCCCAGCATTTT	CASSQDSNQPQHF
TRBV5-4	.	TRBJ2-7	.	TGTGCCAGCAGCTTAAAGGGGGGCGCCGAGCAGTACTTC	CASSLKGGAEQYF
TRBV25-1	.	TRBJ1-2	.	TGTGCCAGCAGTGAATACAGGGATGGCTACACCTTC	CASSEYRDGYTF
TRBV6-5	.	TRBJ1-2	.	TGTGCCACCCGCCCCGGGACAAATTTATATGGCTACACCTTC	CATRPGTNLYGYTF
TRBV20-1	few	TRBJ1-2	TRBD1	TGCAGTGCTAGTTACAGGGGGGGAGGTGGCTATGGCTACACCTTC	CSASYRGGGGYGYTF
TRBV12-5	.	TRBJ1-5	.	TGTGCTAGTGGTTTGGTACTCGGCGGGGAAAATCAGCCCCAGCATTTT	CASGLVLGGENQPQHF
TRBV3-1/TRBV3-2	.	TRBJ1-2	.	TGTGCCAGCAGCTCTTTGCCCTACTCAGGGCTCACCTTC	CASSSLPYSGLTF
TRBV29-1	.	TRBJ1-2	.	TGCAGCGTTGCGCAGGGATTATATGGCTACACCTTC	CSVAQGLYGYTF
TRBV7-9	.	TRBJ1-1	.	TGTGCCAGCAGCTTTTACCGGGATGGGAACACTGAAGCTTTCTTT	CASSFYRDGNTEAFF
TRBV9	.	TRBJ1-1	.	TGTGCCAGCAGCGTAGGGGAAGGGGTAAGCCAGTTCTTT	CASSVGEGVSQFF